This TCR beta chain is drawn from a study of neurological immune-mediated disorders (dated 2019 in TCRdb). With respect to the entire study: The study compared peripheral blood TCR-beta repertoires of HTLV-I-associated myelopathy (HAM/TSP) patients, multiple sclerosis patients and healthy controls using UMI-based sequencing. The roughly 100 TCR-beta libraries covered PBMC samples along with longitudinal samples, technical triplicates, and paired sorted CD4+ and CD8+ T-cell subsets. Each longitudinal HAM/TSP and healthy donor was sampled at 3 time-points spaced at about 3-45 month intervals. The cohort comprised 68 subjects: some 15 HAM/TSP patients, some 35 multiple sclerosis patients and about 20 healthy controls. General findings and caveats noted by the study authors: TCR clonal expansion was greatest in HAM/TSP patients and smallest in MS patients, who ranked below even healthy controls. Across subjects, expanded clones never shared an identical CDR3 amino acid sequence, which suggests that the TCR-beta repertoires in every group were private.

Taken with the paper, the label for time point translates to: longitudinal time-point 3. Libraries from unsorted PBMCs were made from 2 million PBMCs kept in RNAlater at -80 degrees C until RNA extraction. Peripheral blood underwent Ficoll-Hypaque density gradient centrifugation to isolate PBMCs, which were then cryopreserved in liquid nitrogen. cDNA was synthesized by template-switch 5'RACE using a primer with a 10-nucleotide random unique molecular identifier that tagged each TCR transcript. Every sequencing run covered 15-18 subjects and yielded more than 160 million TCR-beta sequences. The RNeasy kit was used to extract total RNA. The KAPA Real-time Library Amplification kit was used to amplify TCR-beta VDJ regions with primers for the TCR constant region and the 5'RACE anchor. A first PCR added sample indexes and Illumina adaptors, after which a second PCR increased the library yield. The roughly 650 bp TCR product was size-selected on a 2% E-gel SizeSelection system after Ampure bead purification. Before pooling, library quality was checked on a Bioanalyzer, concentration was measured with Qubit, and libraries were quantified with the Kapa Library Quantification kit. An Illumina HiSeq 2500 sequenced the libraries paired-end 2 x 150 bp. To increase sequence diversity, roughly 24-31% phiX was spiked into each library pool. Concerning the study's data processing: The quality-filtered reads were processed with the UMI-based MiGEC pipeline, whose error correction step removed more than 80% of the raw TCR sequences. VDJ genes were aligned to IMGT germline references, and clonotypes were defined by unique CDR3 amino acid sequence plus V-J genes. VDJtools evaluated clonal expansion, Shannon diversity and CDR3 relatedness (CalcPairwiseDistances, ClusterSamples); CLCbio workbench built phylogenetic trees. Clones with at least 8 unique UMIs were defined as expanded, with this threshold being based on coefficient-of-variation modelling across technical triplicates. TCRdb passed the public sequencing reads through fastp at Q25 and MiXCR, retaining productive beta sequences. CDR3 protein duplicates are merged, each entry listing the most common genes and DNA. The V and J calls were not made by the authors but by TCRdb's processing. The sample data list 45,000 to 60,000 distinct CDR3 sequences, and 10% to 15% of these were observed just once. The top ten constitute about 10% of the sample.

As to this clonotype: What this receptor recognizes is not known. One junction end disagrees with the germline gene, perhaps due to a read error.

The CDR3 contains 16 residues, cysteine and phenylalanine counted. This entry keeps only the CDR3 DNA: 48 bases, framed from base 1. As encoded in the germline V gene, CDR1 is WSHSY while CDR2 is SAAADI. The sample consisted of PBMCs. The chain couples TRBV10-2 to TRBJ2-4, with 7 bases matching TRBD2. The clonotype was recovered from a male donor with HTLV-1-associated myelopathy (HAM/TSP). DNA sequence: TGCGACAGCAGTGAGCCTGGAGCGGGGACCAAACACATTCAGTACTTC. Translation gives CDSSEPGAGTKHIQYF.